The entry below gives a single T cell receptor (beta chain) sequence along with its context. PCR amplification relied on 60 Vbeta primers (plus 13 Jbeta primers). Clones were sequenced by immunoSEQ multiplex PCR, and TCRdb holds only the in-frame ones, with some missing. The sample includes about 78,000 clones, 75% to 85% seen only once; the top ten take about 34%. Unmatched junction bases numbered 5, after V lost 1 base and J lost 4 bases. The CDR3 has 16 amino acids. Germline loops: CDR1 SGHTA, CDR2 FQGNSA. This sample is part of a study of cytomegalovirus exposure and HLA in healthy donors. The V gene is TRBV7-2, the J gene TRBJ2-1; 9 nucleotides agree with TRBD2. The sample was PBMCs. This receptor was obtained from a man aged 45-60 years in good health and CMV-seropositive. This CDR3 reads CASSLEGGRDYNEQFF. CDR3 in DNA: TGTGCCAGCAGCTTAGAAGGCGGGAGGGATTACAATGAGCAGTTCTTC. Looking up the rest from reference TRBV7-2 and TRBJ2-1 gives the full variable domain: GAGVSQSPSNKVTEKGKDVELRCDPISGHTALYWYRQSLGQGLEFLIYFQGNSAPDKSGLPSDRFSAERTGGSVSTLTIQRTQQEDSAVYLCASSLEGGRDYNEQFFGPGTRLTVL.